One T cell receptor (beta chain) is described in this entry. The data are from a study of control samples from healthy donors and cancer patients. The data were produced by immunoSEQ multiplex PCR, yet TCRdb's version contains in-frame clones alone and is incomplete. The sample lists fewer than 500,000 clones, around 90% seen once, with just under 6.5% in the top ten. Trimming cost V 0 bases and J 5 bases, with 11 bases left between them. The CDR3 loop spans 14 amino acids. The V gene's germline CDR1 is WNHNN and CDR2 SYGVQD (reference sequence). This receptor was obtained from a middle-aged man with head and neck cancer. The V call is TRBV10-1, the J call TRBJ2-7, with TRBD1 as a possible D gene (6 bases). Sequenced sample: PBMCs. The CDR3 DNA sequence: TGCGCCAGCAGTGAGTCCGGCAGGGGCCACGAGCAGTACTTC. Translating gives CASSESGRGHEQYF.